This T cell receptor beta chain derives from a study of cytotoxic CD8 clonotypes in ibrutinib-treated CLL. Notes on the study in general: Baseline clonality, higher than in age-matched healthy donors, tracked circulating CD8+ T-cell counts.

For this clone: Its antigen is unidentified.

The CDR3 runs 16 residues. Between the trimmed V and J ends, which lost 2 bases and 7 bases, there was a span of 17 bases. Germline-derived CDR1 and CDR2 are SGHTA and FQGNSA. The protocol was immunoSEQ multiplex PCR, while the TCRdb copy is restricted to in-frame clones and leaves out a portion. Seen here are about 200,000 clones, 70% observed once, and the top ten hold about 6%. The TCR comes from a human donor with chronic lymphocytic leukemia. Source: PBMCs, taken after 12 months of ibrutinib treatment. This sequence joins TRBV7-2 and TRBJ2-2; D perhaps matches TRBD2 (6 bases). CDR3 protein: CASSLRFGRYGGELFF. The CDR3 region has the DNA TGTGCCAGCAGCTTAAGGTTTGGGAGGTACGGCGGGGAGCTGTTTTTT.